These 9 T cell receptor beta chains were all obtained from the same sample, sequenced in a study of blood T cell repertoires in COVID-19. Sequenced by immunoSEQ multiplex PCR; TCRdb stores in-frame clones only, minus some. The sample holds roughly 160,000 clones, 81% seen once. The source material was PBMCs or T cells enriched from blood (not recorded which). These TCRs come from a woman in her 40s with acute COVID-19.

The chain has TRBV27 and TRBJ1-6; TRBD1 matches at 12 bases. V dropped 5 bases and J dropped 4; count of bases not matched to a gene: 9. CDR3 size: 18 residues. Germline CDR1 is MNHEY and CDR2 is SMNVEV (reference sequence). The CDR3, as DNA: TGTGCCAGCAGTCCCGGGACAGGGGGCCATGGGTATAATTCACCCCTCCACTTT. Amino acids: CASSPGTGGHGYNSPLHF.

With regard to this clone: Within the sample, other DNA sequences also encode this same CDR3. The gene calls are TRBV9 and TRBJ1-2; 9 nucleotides align to TRBD1. The germline gives CDR1 SGDLS, CDR2 YYNGEE. The J segment lost 2 bases and the V segment lost 0 bases, leaving 2 bases of the junction unmatched. This CDR3 has 15 residues. The CDR3 loop reads CASSVEGTGNYGYTF. The CDR3 DNA reads TGTGCCAGCAGCGTAGAAGGGACAGGGAACTATGGCTACACCTTC.

The V gene is TRBV18, the J gene TRBJ2-1; 10 bases are shared with TRBD2. The CDR3 spans 14 residues. Trimming cost V 3 bases and J 5 bases; bases outside gene matches: 1. The germline gives CDR1 KGHSH, CDR2 LQKENI. CDR3 in amino acids: CASSPGLADNEQFF. The CDR3 nucleotides read TGTGCCAGCTCACCCGGACTAGCGGACAATGAGCAGTTCTTC.

V and J are TRBV11-2 and TRBJ2-5; unclear D gene. V was shortened by 3 bases and J by 2 bases, with 10 bases between the two germline ends. This CDR3 is 14 amino acids long. Germline V CDR1 and CDR2: SGHAT, FQNNGV. This chain's CDR3 is CASSFSGTQETQYF. In DNA, the CDR3 is TGTGCCAGCAGCTTCAGTGGTACACAAGAGACCCAGTACTTC.

The gene calls are TRBV30 and TRBJ2-2; TRBD2 might be the D (6 bases). The CDR3 runs to 16 residues. Trimming took 5 bases from V and 4 from J, leaving 20 bases between them. Germline V gene data show CDR1 as GTSNPN and CDR2 as SVGIG (reference sequence). This CDR3 reads CAWGTWRDSVTGELFF. The CDR3 DNA follows: TGTGCCTGGGGTACTTGGCGGGATTCGGTCACCGGGGAGCTGTTTTTT. Drawing the rest from reference TRBV30 and TRBJ2-2, the complete variable domain is SQTIHQWPATLVQPVGSPLSLECTVEGTSNPNLYWYRQAAGRGLQLLFYSVGIGQISSEVPQNLSASRPQDRQFILSSKKLLLSDSGFYLCAWGTWRDSVTGELFFGEGSRLTVL.

The chain carries TRBV19 and TRBJ1-1; D gene ambiguous. With 5 bases removed from V and 1 base from J, the gap between germline ends came to 23 bases. This CDR3 spans 18 amino acids. Germline CDR1 LNHDA, CDR2 SQIVND (reference sequence). CDR3 protein: CASSPYFMGRLTNTEAFF. The CDR3 DNA follows: TGTGCCAGTAGTCCCTATTTTATGGGGAGGCTGACGAACACTGAAGCTTTCTTT.

The rearrangement joins TRBV11-3 to TRBJ2-1; D possibly corresponds to TRBD1 (8 bases). Per the germline V gene, CDR1 is SGHNT and CDR2 is YENEEA. Trimming took off 5 bases at V and 8 bases at J, with 19 bases between the two ends. The CDR3 consists of 15 residues. The CDR3 DNA is TGTGCCAGCAGCCCAACAGGGGGGGCCATTGATGAGCAGTTCTTC. Its translation: CASSPTGGAIDEQFF.

On this clone: A junction boundary mismatches the germline segment, possibly from a read error. This chain links TRBV19 with TRBJ2-1; tentatively, D is TRBD2 (5 bases). The CDR3 covers 16 residues. The germline CDR1 and CDR2 sequences are LNHDA and SQIVND (reference sequence). CDR3 sequence (DNA): TGTGCCAGCAGTATTGGGTCTAGCACCACCTACAATGAGCAGTTCTTC. Its translation: CASSIGSSTTYNEQFF.

J is TRBJ2-3 and V is TRBV5-1; 13 bases agree with TRBD2. CDR1 and CDR2 (germline): SGHRS, YFSETQ. This CDR3 spans 15 amino acids. The J segment lost 4 bases and the V segment lost 4 bases, leaving 3 bases of the junction unmatched. CDR3 in amino acids: CASSAGLAGADTQYF. The CDR3 DNA sequence: TGCGCCAGCAGCGCCGGACTAGCGGGGGCAGATACGCAGTATTTT.